The sequence of this T cell receptor (beta chain) was determined in a study of blood T cell repertoires in COVID-19. The overall study: Samples taken during acute and convalescent COVID-19 were collected in the United States, Italy and Spain.

The CDR3 loop spans 14 amino acids. The V end lost 0 bases, the J end lost 4 bases, and 9 bases lay between the germline ends. Germline CDR1 MNHEY, CDR2 SVGAGI. Up to 2 weeks before entering the study, exposed participants had met a COVID-19 case. Sequenced by immunoSEQ multiplex PCR; TCRdb stores in-frame clones only, minus some. Seen here are roughly 400,000 clones, roughly 88% observed once, and the top ten hold about 1.5%. The clonotype originates from a woman between 18 and 29 years old who had been exposed to COVID-19. V is TRBV6-5 and J is TRBJ1-1; D remains unclear. The sequenced sample consisted of PBMCs or T cells enriched from blood (not recorded which). CDR3 DNA sequence: TGTGCCAGCAGTTACTCCGGTTTGGTCACTGAAGCTTTCTTT. Translated, it gives CASSYSGLVTEAFF.